These T cell receptor beta chains were read from a single sample in a study of identical twins. One entry per CDR3 protein results from TCRdb running MiXCR on the 5' RACE reads. In the table there are about 660,000 distinct CDR3 sequences, 8.5% to 9.5% of which are singletons. The same data also contributed to another study, on yellow fever vaccine responses in identical twins.

Sequencing was done on a sample of PBMCs. The receptor source for this set is a woman between 18 and 29 years old in good health. Both conserved end residues are part of each CDR3. The D gene is left open where the match is weak. The size of a clone is reported for some rows only, either as once, few or many, or as a class for expanded clones.

v_call	clone_size	d_call	j_call	cdr3_aa	cdr3_nt
TRBV4-1	-	-	TRBJ2-7	CASSQAPQGNEQYF	TGCGCCAGCAGCCAAGCCCCACAGGGCAACGAGCAGTACTTC
TRBV15	few	-	TRBJ2-7	CATSRETLSYEQYF	TGTGCCACCAGCAGAGAGACACTTTCCTACGAGCAGTACTTC
TRBV2	many	TRBD2	TRBJ2-5	CASSELAGDQETQYF	TGTGCCAGCAGTGAACTAGCGGGGGACCAAGAGACCCAGTACTTC
TRBV7-9	-	TRBD1	TRBJ2-7	CASSSTGQGPSYEQYF	TGTGCCAGCAGCTCAACGGGACAGGGGCCCTCCTACGAGCAGTACTTC
TRBV14	few	TRBD1	TRBJ2-1	CASSLMTNRGNEQFF	TGTGCCAGCAGCCTTATGACAAACAGGGGCAATGAGCAGTTCTTC
TRBV2	many	-	TRBJ2-1	CASNRDFDEQFF	TGTGCCAGCAACCGGGACTTCGATGAGCAGTTCTTC
TRBV6-1	few	-	TRBJ1-1	CASSETRGGEAFF	TGTGCCAGCAGTGAAACGCGGGGCGGTGAAGCTTTCTTT
TRBV10-3	few	-	TRBJ2-7	CAISSAQYYEQYF	TGTGCCATCAGTAGCGCACAGTACTACGAGCAGTACTTC
TRBV28	few	TRBD2	TRBJ2-3	CASSLPLAGAGDTQYF	TGTGCCAGCAGTTTGCCCCTAGCGGGAGCGGGAGATACGCAGTATTTT
TRBV7-2	-	-	TRBJ2-1	CASSLGSNYNEQFF	TGTGCCAGCAGCTTAGGCAGTAACTACAATGAGCAGTTCTTC
TRBV6-5	few	-	TRBJ2-6	CASSYGGRGGANVLTF	TGTGCCAGCAGTTATGGGGGGCGCGGTGGGGCCAACGTCCTGACTTTC
TRBV3-1	many	-	TRBJ1-1	CASFGTKNTEAFF	TGTGCCAGCTTTGGGACCAAGAACACTGAAGCTTTCTTT
TRBV12-3/TRBV12-4	few	TRBD1	TRBJ1-6	CASSLATGTGGSPLHF	TGTGCCAGCAGTTTAGCAACCGGGACAGGGGGTTCACCCCTCCACTTT
TRBV12-3/TRBV12-4	many	TRBD1	TRBJ2-1	CASSSRVGQGSYNEQFF	TGTGCCAGCAGTTCCCGAGTTGGACAGGGTTCCTACAATGAGCAGTTCTTC
TRBV5-1	many	-	TRBJ2-5	CASSWGLRQETQYF	TGCGCCAGCAGCTGGGGGTTAAGGCAAGAGACCCAGTACTTC
TRBV29-1	-	TRBD2	TRBJ2-5	CSVDGLPQGGLAGGLLETQYF	TGCAGCGTTGACGGTTTACCCCAGGGAGGACTAGCGGGGGGGCTGTTGGAGACCCAGTACTTC
TRBV28	-	-	TRBJ1-1	CASSSAPGAEAFF	TGTGCCAGCAGCTCGGCCCCGGGGGCTGAAGCTTTCTTT
TRBV5-5	-	TRBD1	TRBJ2-1	CASSLIGGPSSYNEQFF	TGTGCCAGCAGCCTTATAGGGGGCCCCAGCTCCTACAATGAGCAGTTCTTC
TRBV27	many	-	TRBJ2-7	CASSLRLAIEYEQYF	TGTGCCAGCAGTTTACGTCTAGCGATAGAGTACGAGCAGTACTTC
TRBV29-1	many	TRBD2	TRBJ2-1	CSVEDPLAGEKVDEQFF	TGCAGCGTTGAAGACCCACTAGCGGGGGAGAAAGTAGATGAGCAGTTCTTC
TRBV7-9	many	-	TRBJ2-1	CASSPTLGNEQFF	TGTGCCAGCAGCCCCACCCTCGGGAATGAGCAGTTCTTC
TRBV28	-	TRBD1	TRBJ2-7	CASRTGGRAYEQYF	TGTGCCAGTAGGACAGGGGGCAGGGCCTACGAGCAGTACTTC
TRBV12-3/TRBV12-4	few	TRBD1	TRBJ1-4	CASSPGTGLTTNEKLFF	TGTGCCAGCAGTCCCGGGACAGGGTTGACGACTAATGAAAAACTGTTTTTT
TRBV27	few	-	TRBJ2-3	CASSLSASDTQYF	TGTGCCAGCAGTTTATCGGCTAGCGATACGCAGTATTTT
TRBV12-3/TRBV12-4	-	TRBD1	TRBJ1-4	CASSLGTGTNEKLFF	TGTGCCAGCAGTTTGGGGACAGGGACTAATGAAAAACTGTTTTTT
TRBV5-5	-	-	TRBJ2-1	CASSGTSIYDNEQFF	TGTGCCAGCAGCGGCACTAGCATATACGACAATGAGCAGTTCTTC
TRBV9	few	-	TRBJ2-1	CASSPPNNEQFF	TGTGCCAGCAGCCCCCCAAACAATGAGCAGTTCTTC
TRBV27	-	-	TRBJ2-3	CASSFHGTDTQYF	TGTGCCAGCAGTTTTCACGGCACAGATACGCAGTATTTT
TRBV4-1	many	TRBD2	TRBJ2-7	CASSQEWVAGAFYEQYF	TGCGCCAGCAGCCAAGAATGGGTAGCGGGAGCTTTTTACGAGCAGTACTTC
TRBV12-3/TRBV12-4	few	-	TRBJ1-2	CASSPVLYGYTF	TGTGCCAGCAGCCCAGTCCTCTATGGCTACACCTTC
TRBV7-9	few	-	TRBJ2-1	CASSLGFREQFF	TGTGCCAGCAGCTTGGGGTTTCGTGAGCAGTTCTTC
TRBV6-4	-	-	TRBJ2-3	CASSVAGRPDTQYF	TGTGCCAGCAGTGTCGCGGGGAGGCCAGATACGCAGTATTTT
TRBV24-1	few	TRBD2	TRBJ2-3	CATSDLGTSGTSADTQYF	TGTGCCACCAGTGATTTAGGGACTAGCGGGACGAGTGCAGATACGCAGTATTTT
TRBV21-1	few	-	TRBJ2-7	CASSKCNEQYF	TGTGCCAGCAGCAAATGCAACGAGCAGTACTTC
TRBV7-9	-	TRBD2	TRBJ2-5	CASSLVGSGPETQYF	TGTGCCAGCAGCTTAGTCGGTAGCGGGCCAGAGACCCAGTACTTC
TRBV7-8	-	TRBD2	TRBJ2-2	CASSLGLVGTGELFF	TGTGCCAGCAGCTTGGGACTAGTCGGCACCGGGGAGCTGTTTTTT
TRBV6-5	few	-	TRBJ2-1	CASSYWEQDNEQFF	TGTGCCAGCAGTTATTGGGAACAAGACAATGAGCAGTTCTTC
TRBV4-1	few	-	TRBJ1-4	CASSQRGATNEKLFF	TGCGCCAGCAGCCAAAGGGGAGCAACTAATGAAAAACTGTTTTTT
TRBV29-1	few	-	TRBJ2-1	CSVVERSSYNEQFF	TGCAGCGTTGTGGAGCGATCTTCCTACAATGAGCAGTTCTTC
TRBV9	-	TRBD1	TRBJ2-7	CASSPQGGQAPYEQYF	TGTGCCAGCAGCCCCCAGGGGGGACAGGCACCCTACGAGCAGTACTTC
TRBV5-5	-	-	TRBJ2-7	CASSLDISSYEQYF	TGTGCCAGCAGCTTAGACATAAGCTCCTACGAGCAGTACTTC
TRBV20-1	few	-	TRBJ2-7	CSAPSLAYEQYF	TGCAGTGCCCCTTCCCTCGCCTACGAGCAGTACTTC
TRBV6-6	-	-	TRBJ2-5	CASSYDGGETQYF	TGTGCCAGCAGTTACGATGGGGGAGAGACCCAGTACTTC
TRBV3-1	few	-	TRBJ1-2	CASSQVDRRYTF	TGTGCCAGCAGCCAAGTGGACAGACGCTACACCTTC
TRBV20-1	many	-	TRBJ2-5	CSAPGKSETQYF	TGCAGTGCCCCTGGGAAGTCGGAGACCCAGTACTTC
TRBV2	few	-	TRBJ2-7	CASSIIGEQYF	TGTGCCAGCAGTATCATCGGGGAGCAGTACTTC
TRBV6-1	many	TRBD1	TRBJ2-2	CASSRTGSTGELFF	TGTGCCAGCAGTAGGACAGGGTCCACCGGGGAGCTGTTTTTT
TRBV5-1	few	-	TRBJ1-1	CASSQAGKGGTEAFF	TGCGCCAGCTCCCAGGCAGGGAAAGGGGGGACTGAAGCTTTCTTT